The rows below give T cell receptor beta chains drawn from one sample of a study of T cell responses to AZD1222 COVID-19 vaccine. The data were produced by immunoSEQ multiplex PCR, yet TCRdb's version contains in-frame clones alone and is incomplete. Of 150,000 to 200,000 clones in the sample, approximately 92% were seen once. The sequenced sample was peripheral blood, obtained on day 0 of AZD1222 vaccination. These receptors all stem from an adult in good health. Both conserved end residues are part of each CDR3. Fields, in order: D gene, clone size, J gene, V gene, CDR3 DNA, CDR3 protein. A D gene is named only where the DNA matches it firmly. Clone size is given for some rows only: seen once, a few or many times, or a class if the clone is expanded.

d_call: TRBD1
clone_size: .
j_call: TRBJ1-2
v_call: TRBV28
cdr3_nt: TGTGCCATCTGGACAGGGGGACGTGGGTCCTATGGCTACACCTTC
cdr3_aa: CAIWTGGRGSYGYTF

d_call: .
clone_size: .
j_call: TRBJ2-5
v_call: TRBV3-1/TRBV3-2
cdr3_nt: TGTGCCAGCAGCCCGCCGGACGGGCTACAAGAGACCCAGTACTTC
cdr3_aa: CASSPPDGLQETQYF

d_call: .
clone_size: .
j_call: TRBJ1-5
v_call: TRBV3-1/TRBV3-2
cdr3_nt: TGTGCCAGCAGCCAAGAAAAGGGGATAGACAATCAGCCCCAGCATTTT
cdr3_aa: CASSQEKGIDNQPQHF

d_call: TRBD1
clone_size: .
j_call: TRBJ1-5
v_call: TRBV28
cdr3_nt: TGTGCCAGCAGGGGGACAGGAGAAGGCCCCCAGCATTTT
cdr3_aa: CASRGTGEGPQHF

d_call: .
clone_size: .
j_call: TRBJ2-1
v_call: TRBV18
cdr3_nt: TGTGCCAGCTCACCAAGGGAAGGAGGTTATTATGAGCAGTTCTTC
cdr3_aa: CASSPREGGYYEQFF

d_call: .
clone_size: .
j_call: TRBJ1-5
v_call: TRBV28
cdr3_nt: TGTGCCAGCAGTTTATCCGGGGTTAACTCCAATCAGCCCCAGCATTTT
cdr3_aa: CASSLSGVNSNQPQHF

d_call: .
clone_size: .
j_call: TRBJ2-5
v_call: TRBV7-3
cdr3_nt: TGTGCCAGCAGCTACCAAGGGGATGGGGAGACCCAGTACTTC
cdr3_aa: CASSYQGDGETQYF

d_call: .
clone_size: .
j_call: TRBJ2-7
v_call: TRBV3-1/TRBV3-2
cdr3_nt: TGTGCCAGCAGCCAAGGGCGAGGAGGCCCCTACGAGCAGTACTTC
cdr3_aa: CASSQGRGGPYEQYF

d_call: TRBD2
clone_size: .
j_call: TRBJ2-1
v_call: TRBV5-1
cdr3_nt: TGCGCCAGCCGCAGGACTAGCGGCGAATACAATGAGCAGTTCTTC
cdr3_aa: CASRRTSGEYNEQFF

d_call: TRBD1
clone_size: .
j_call: TRBJ2-1
v_call: TRBV7-6
cdr3_nt: TGTGCCAGCAGCTTAGCGGGACAGGGGGTCAATGAGCAGTTCTTC
cdr3_aa: CASSLAGQGVNEQFF

d_call: .
clone_size: .
j_call: TRBJ2-2
v_call: TRBV24-1
cdr3_nt: TGTGCCATCCAGACTGACGGGACCGGGGAGCTGTTTTTT
cdr3_aa: CAIQTDGTGELFF

d_call: .
clone_size: .
j_call: TRBJ1-1
v_call: TRBV19
cdr3_nt: TGTGCCAGTCGGTCCGGACACCGCCTCAACACTGAAGCTTTCTTT
cdr3_aa: CASRSGHRLNTEAFF

d_call: .
clone_size: .
j_call: TRBJ1-6
v_call: TRBV9
cdr3_nt: TGTGCCAGCAGCGACGGACAGAGAAATTCACCCCTCCACTTT
cdr3_aa: CASSDGQRNSPLHF

d_call: .
clone_size: .
j_call: TRBJ1-1
v_call: TRBV12-3/TRBV12-4
cdr3_nt: TGTGCCAGCAGTCGGAACACTGAAGCTTTCTTT
cdr3_aa: CASSRNTEAFF

d_call: TRBD2
clone_size: .
j_call: TRBJ2-2
v_call: TRBV3-1/TRBV3-2
cdr3_nt: TGTGCCAGCAGCCAAGTGCCGGGGGGGACGAACACCGGGGAGCTGTTTTTT
cdr3_aa: CASSQVPGGTNTGELFF

d_call: .
clone_size: .
j_call: TRBJ1-1
v_call: TRBV18
cdr3_nt: TGTGCCAGCTCACCACTACTGGACAGTGAAGCTTTCTTT
cdr3_aa: CASSPLLDSEAFF

d_call: TRBD1
clone_size: .
j_call: TRBJ2-1
v_call: TRBV7-3
cdr3_nt: TGTGCCAGCAGCAGAGCTGCGGGGACAGGGGTCAATGAGCAGTTCTTC
cdr3_aa: CASSRAAGTGVNEQFF

d_call: .
clone_size: .
j_call: TRBJ1-1
v_call: TRBV9
cdr3_nt: TGTGCCAGCAGCGCCCGCGACAGGCGGGTTAACACTGAAGCTTTCTTT
cdr3_aa: CASSARDRRVNTEAFF

d_call: .
clone_size: .
j_call: TRBJ1-5
v_call: TRBV5-1
cdr3_nt: TGCGCCAGCAGCTTGGAAGGCAGGGACGAACAGCCCCAGCATTTT
cdr3_aa: CASSLEGRDEQPQHF

d_call: .
clone_size: few
j_call: TRBJ1-2
v_call: TRBV29-1
cdr3_nt: TGCAGCGACCGATACGGGTCTGGCTACACCTTC
cdr3_aa: CSDRYGSGYTF

d_call: .
clone_size: once
j_call: TRBJ2-7
v_call: TRBV9
cdr3_nt: TGTGCCAGCAGCGTAGACCCCAATGCATCCCCCTACGAGCAGTACTTC
cdr3_aa: CASSVDPNASPYEQYF

d_call: .
clone_size: few
j_call: TRBJ2-2
v_call: TRBV7-3
cdr3_nt: TGTGCCAGCAGCTTAGACAGTAACACCGGGGAGCTGTTTTTT
cdr3_aa: CASSLDSNTGELFF

d_call: TRBD2
clone_size: .
j_call: TRBJ2-1
v_call: TRBV24-1
cdr3_nt: TGTGCCACCAGTGCCAGCGGGGGGGCATACTACAATGAGCAGTTCTTC
cdr3_aa: CATSASGGAYYNEQFF

d_call: .
clone_size: .
j_call: TRBJ1-5
v_call: TRBV6-2/TRBV6-3
cdr3_nt: TGTGCCAGCAGTCCCCCGGGGGGTCGGGTTTACCTGAACGGCAATCAGCCCCAGCATTTT
cdr3_aa: CASSPPGGRVYLNGNQPQHF

d_call: .
clone_size: .
j_call: TRBJ1-1
v_call: TRBV5-4
cdr3_nt: TGTGCCAGCAGCTCCCGGGGAGGAGCGGGCACTGAAGCTTTCTTT
cdr3_aa: CASSSRGGAGTEAFF

d_call: TRBD2
clone_size: .
j_call: TRBJ2-5
v_call: TRBV7-2
cdr3_nt: TGTGCCAGCAGCTTAGTTTGGTCTCTAGCGGGGGTCCCGGAGGCCCAGTACTTC
cdr3_aa: CASSLVWSLAGVPEAQYF

d_call: .
clone_size: once
j_call: TRBJ1-3
v_call: TRBV5-1
cdr3_nt: TGCGCCAGCAGCTTGGCCGACAGACGGGACACCATATATTTT
cdr3_aa: CASSLADRRDTIYF

d_call: .
clone_size: .
j_call: TRBJ1-4
v_call: TRBV7-8
cdr3_nt: TGTGCCAGCAGCCGAGAGAGGTTGGAAAAACTGTTTTTT
cdr3_aa: CASSRERLEKLFF

d_call: .
clone_size: .
j_call: TRBJ2-3
v_call: TRBV7-9
cdr3_nt: TGTGCCAGCAGCCCACACAGGGGAGGGGCAGATACGCAGTATTTT
cdr3_aa: CASSPHRGGADTQYF

d_call: .
clone_size: .
j_call: TRBJ1-2
v_call: TRBV28
cdr3_nt: TGTGCCAGCAGTTTATTCCAGAGGGGGACGGTACGGTATGGCTACACCTTC
cdr3_aa: CASSLFQRGTVRYGYTF

d_call: .
clone_size: .
j_call: TRBJ2-1
v_call: TRBV28
cdr3_nt: TGTGCCAGCAGTTCATCAGGGGCTACAATTGAGCAGTTCTTC
cdr3_aa: CASSSSGATIEQFF

d_call: .
clone_size: .
j_call: TRBJ1-6
v_call: TRBV5-1
cdr3_nt: TGCGCCAGCAGGCACACAGAAACATATTCACCCCTCCACTTT
cdr3_aa: CASRHTETYSPLHF

d_call: .
clone_size: .
j_call: TRBJ1-4
v_call: TRBV21-1
cdr3_nt: TGTGCCACCCCCACAGGGGACTCGGGAGAAAAACTGTTTTTT
cdr3_aa: CATPTGDSGEKLFF

d_call: .
clone_size: .
j_call: TRBJ1-2
v_call: TRBV6-1
cdr3_nt: TGTGCCAGCAGTGAAGGCAGGGTTGGCTACACCTTC
cdr3_aa: CASSEGRVGYTF

d_call: .
clone_size: .
j_call: TRBJ2-1
v_call: TRBV4-1
cdr3_nt: TGCGCCAGCAGCCAAGTGATTTCGAGCTCCTACAATGAGCAGTTCTTC
cdr3_aa: CASSQVISSSYNEQFF

d_call: .
clone_size: .
j_call: TRBJ1-1
v_call: TRBV9
cdr3_nt: TGTGCCAGCAGCGTAGGGTGGTTCACTGAAGCTTTCTTT
cdr3_aa: CASSVGWFTEAFF

d_call: TRBD2
clone_size: .
j_call: TRBJ2-3
v_call: TRBV24-1
cdr3_nt: TGTGCCACCAGTGAGGGTAGCGGGGGGTACACAGATACGCAGTATTTT
cdr3_aa: CATSEGSGGYTDTQYF

d_call: .
clone_size: .
j_call: TRBJ2-5
v_call: TRBV12-3/TRBV12-4
cdr3_nt: TGTGCCAGCAGTTCCGGGGACCGGACCCAGTACTTC
cdr3_aa: CASSSGDRTQYF

d_call: .
clone_size: .
j_call: TRBJ1-2
v_call: TRBV6-5
cdr3_nt: TGTGCCAGCCAGCCGCCTGGCTACACCTTC
cdr3_aa: CASQPPGYTF

d_call: .
clone_size: .
j_call: TRBJ1-5
v_call: TRBV24-1
cdr3_nt: TGTGCCACCAGTGAGGCGGCGGAGGGAACTGGGCAGCCCCAGCATTTT
cdr3_aa: CATSEAAEGTGQPQHF

d_call: .
clone_size: few
j_call: TRBJ1-5
v_call: TRBV3-1/TRBV3-2
cdr3_nt: TGTGCCAGCAGCCAAGCGGGGGAGCCCCAGCATTTT
cdr3_aa: CASSQAGEPQHF

d_call: .
clone_size: .
j_call: TRBJ2-3
v_call: TRBV7-9
cdr3_nt: TGTGCCAGCAGCCCGAGACAGGCAGGAGATACGCAGTATTTT
cdr3_aa: CASSPRQAGDTQYF

d_call: .
clone_size: .
j_call: TRBJ2-5
v_call: TRBV3-1/TRBV3-2
cdr3_nt: TGTGCCAGCAGCCAAGATTTAGCAACGGTGGAGACCCAGTACTTC
cdr3_aa: CASSQDLATVETQYF

d_call: .
clone_size: few
j_call: TRBJ2-5
v_call: TRBV5-1
cdr3_nt: TGCGCCAGCAGCCCCCCTCCATATGGACAGCCAGCAGGAGAGACCCAGTACTTC
cdr3_aa: CASSPPPYGQPAGETQYF

d_call: TRBD1
clone_size: .
j_call: TRBJ1-4
v_call: TRBV3-1/TRBV3-2
cdr3_nt: TGTGCCAGCAGCCCAGGGACAGGGGTTGAAAAACTGTTTTTT
cdr3_aa: CASSPGTGVEKLFF

d_call: .
clone_size: .
j_call: TRBJ1-1
v_call: TRBV27
cdr3_nt: TGTGCCAGCAGTCCCTTTGGCAGTATGAACACTGAAGCTTTCTTT
cdr3_aa: CASSPFGSMNTEAFF

d_call: TRBD1
clone_size: .
j_call: TRBJ1-1
v_call: TRBV6-5
cdr3_nt: TGTGCCAGCAGATCCGGACAGGGAGACACTGAAGCTTTCTTT
cdr3_aa: CASRSGQGDTEAFF

d_call: TRBD1
clone_size: .
j_call: TRBJ1-3
v_call: TRBV5-4
cdr3_nt: TGTGCCAGCAGTCAAGAACAGGGGATCCCTGGAAACACCATATATTTT
cdr3_aa: CASSQEQGIPGNTIYF

d_call: .
clone_size: .
j_call: TRBJ1-4
v_call: TRBV19
cdr3_nt: TGTGCCAGTAGTCCCGGAAATAAGGGGACGACTAATGAAAAACTGTTTTTT
cdr3_aa: CASSPGNKGTTNEKLFF

d_call: .
clone_size: .
j_call: TRBJ2-6
v_call: TRBV5-5
cdr3_nt: TGTGCCAGCAGCTTGGATCAAGGCTCTGGGGCCAACGTCCTGACTTTC
cdr3_aa: CASSLDQGSGANVLTF

d_call: .
clone_size: .
j_call: TRBJ1-1
v_call: TRBV12-3/TRBV12-4
cdr3_nt: TGTGCCAGCAGTCAAGTATCTGAAGCTTTCTTT
cdr3_aa: CASSQVSEAFF

d_call: TRBD1
clone_size: .
j_call: TRBJ1-1
v_call: TRBV7-9
cdr3_nt: TGTGCCAGCAGCTTCTGGCAGGGGGCAACTGAAGCTTTCTTT
cdr3_aa: CASSFWQGATEAFF

d_call: .
clone_size: .
j_call: TRBJ1-6
v_call: TRBV18
cdr3_nt: TGTGCCAGCTCCGATGTTCCTAATTCACCCCTCCACTTT
cdr3_aa: CASSDVPNSPLHF

d_call: TRBD1
clone_size: .
j_call: TRBJ2-5
v_call: TRBV14
cdr3_nt: TGTGCCAGCAGATCCACAGGGGGAGAGACCCAGTACTTC
cdr3_aa: CASRSTGGETQYF

d_call: .
clone_size: .
j_call: TRBJ1-5
v_call: TRBV28
cdr3_nt: TGTGCCAGCAGACAATACCCGGGACAAAAAAATCAGCCCCAGCATTTT
cdr3_aa: CASRQYPGQKNQPQHF

d_call: TRBD1
clone_size: .
j_call: TRBJ1-1
v_call: TRBV4-1
cdr3_nt: TGCGCCAGCAGCCACCCGCGGACAGGGGGCAATACTGAAGCTTTCTTT
cdr3_aa: CASSHPRTGGNTEAFF

d_call: .
clone_size: .
j_call: TRBJ1-1
v_call: TRBV18
cdr3_nt: TGTGCCAGCTCACAGGAACAGGTGAACACTGAAGCTTTCTTT
cdr3_aa: CASSQEQVNTEAFF

d_call: .
clone_size: .
j_call: TRBJ2-1
v_call: TRBV7-8
cdr3_nt: TGTGCCAGCAGCCCCGAAGGGAGCTCCTACAATGAGCAGTTCTTC
cdr3_aa: CASSPEGSSYNEQFF